What follows is one T cell receptor beta chain and its context. Germline values: CDR1 LGHNA, CDR2 YNFKEQ. This CDR3 spans 13 amino acids. V was clipped by 0 bases and J by 6 bases, with 5 bases between them. The source of the sample is a study of blood T cell repertoires in COVID-19. Here immunoSEQ multiplex PCR was the method, and the copy in TCRdb shows in-frame clones only, minus some. The sample gives 200,000 to 250,000 clones, roughly 85% of which show up once; approximately 5% is in the top ten. Sequenced sample: peripheral blood. The TCR comes from a man between 50 and 59 years old with COVID-19, enrolled during active disease. The chain links TRBV4-2 to TRBJ2-2, with unresolved D. The CDR3 is CASSQERPGELFF. The CDR3 DNA follows: TGTGCCAGCAGCCAAGAGAGGCCCGGGGAGCTGTTTTTT.